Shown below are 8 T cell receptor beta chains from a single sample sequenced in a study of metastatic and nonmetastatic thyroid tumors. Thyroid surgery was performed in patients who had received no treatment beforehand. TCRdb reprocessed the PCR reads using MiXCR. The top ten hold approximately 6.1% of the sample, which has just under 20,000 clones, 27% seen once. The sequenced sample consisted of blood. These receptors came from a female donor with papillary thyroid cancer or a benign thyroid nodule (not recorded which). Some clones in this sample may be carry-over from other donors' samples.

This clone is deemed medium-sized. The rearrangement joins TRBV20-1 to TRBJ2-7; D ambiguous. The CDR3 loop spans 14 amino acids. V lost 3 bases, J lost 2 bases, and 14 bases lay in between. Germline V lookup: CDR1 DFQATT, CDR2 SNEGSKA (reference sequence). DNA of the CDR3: TGCAGTGCTAGCAGGCAGGTGGGTACCTACGAGCAGTACTTC. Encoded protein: CSASRQVGTYEQYF.

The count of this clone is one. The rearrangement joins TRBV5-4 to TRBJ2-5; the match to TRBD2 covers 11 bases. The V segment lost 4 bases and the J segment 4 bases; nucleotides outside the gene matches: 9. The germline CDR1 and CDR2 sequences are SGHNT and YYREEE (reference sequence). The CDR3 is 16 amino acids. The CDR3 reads CASSPPSLAGGETQYF. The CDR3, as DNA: TGTGCCAGCAGCCCACCCAGCCTAGCGGGAGGAGAGACCCAGTACTTC.

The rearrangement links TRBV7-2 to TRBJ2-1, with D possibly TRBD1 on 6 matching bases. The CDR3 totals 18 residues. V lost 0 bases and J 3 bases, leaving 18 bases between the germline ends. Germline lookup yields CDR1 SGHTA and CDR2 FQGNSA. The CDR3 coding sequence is TGTGCCAGCAGCTTAGCTCGCCCGGGACATACATACTACAATGAGCAGTTCTTC. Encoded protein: CASSLARPGHTYYNEQFF.

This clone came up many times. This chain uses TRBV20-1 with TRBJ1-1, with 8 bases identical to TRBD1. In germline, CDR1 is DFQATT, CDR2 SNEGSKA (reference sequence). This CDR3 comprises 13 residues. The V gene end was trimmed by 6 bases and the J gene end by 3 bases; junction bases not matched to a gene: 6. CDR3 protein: CSAGQGSDTEAFF. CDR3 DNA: TGCAGTGCAGGACAGGGAAGTGACACTGAAGCTTTCTTT.

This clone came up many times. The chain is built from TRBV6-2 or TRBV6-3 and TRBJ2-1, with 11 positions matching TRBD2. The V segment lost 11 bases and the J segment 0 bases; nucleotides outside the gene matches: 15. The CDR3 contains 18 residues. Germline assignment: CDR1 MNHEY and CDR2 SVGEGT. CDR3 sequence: CASEGQGTSGNSYNEQFF. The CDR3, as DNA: TGTGCCTCCGAGGGGCAGGGGACTAGCGGAAACTCCTACAATGAGCAGTTCTTC.

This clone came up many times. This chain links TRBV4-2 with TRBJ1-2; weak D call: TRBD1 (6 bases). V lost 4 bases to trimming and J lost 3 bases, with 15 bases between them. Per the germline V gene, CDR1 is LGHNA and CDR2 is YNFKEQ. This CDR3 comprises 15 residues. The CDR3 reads CASSRGQQSYYGYTF. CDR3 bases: TGTGCCAGCAGCCGGGGGCAACAGAGTTACTATGGCTACACCTTC.

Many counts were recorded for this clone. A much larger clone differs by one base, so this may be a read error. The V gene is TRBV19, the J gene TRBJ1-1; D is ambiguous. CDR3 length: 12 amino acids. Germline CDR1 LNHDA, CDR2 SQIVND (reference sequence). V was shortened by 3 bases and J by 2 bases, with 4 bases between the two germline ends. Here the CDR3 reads CASSMGNTEAFF. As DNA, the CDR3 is TGTGCCAGTAGTATGGGAAACACTGAAGCTTTCTTT.

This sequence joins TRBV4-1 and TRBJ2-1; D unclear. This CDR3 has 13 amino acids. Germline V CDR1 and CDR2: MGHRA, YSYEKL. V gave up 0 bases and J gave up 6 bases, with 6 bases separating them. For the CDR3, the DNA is TGCGCCAGCAGCCAAGATTACCTCAATGAGCAGTTCTTC. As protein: CASSQDYLNEQFF.